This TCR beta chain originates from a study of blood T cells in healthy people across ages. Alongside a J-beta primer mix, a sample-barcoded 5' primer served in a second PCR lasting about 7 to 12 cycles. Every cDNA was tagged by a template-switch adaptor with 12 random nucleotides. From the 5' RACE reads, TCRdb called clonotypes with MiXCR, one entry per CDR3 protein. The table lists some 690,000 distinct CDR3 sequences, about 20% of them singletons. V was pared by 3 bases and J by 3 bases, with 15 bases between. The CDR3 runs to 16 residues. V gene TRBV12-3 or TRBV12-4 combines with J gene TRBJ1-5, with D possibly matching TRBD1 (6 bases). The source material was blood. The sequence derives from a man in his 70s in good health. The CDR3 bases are TGTGCCAGCAGTTTGTCCGCGGGGGCAGTCAATCAGCCCCAGCATTTT. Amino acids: CASSLSAGAVNQPQHF.